This T cell receptor beta chain was identified in a study of blood T cell repertoires in COVID-19. Original handling: Amplification with reference gene primers provided the estimates of nucleated cell counts. Some clones are missing from TCRdb's copy, which holds only in-frame ones; the method was immunoSEQ multiplex PCR. V, J and clone size are taken as reported in that table, and D and trimming were inferred from the DNA itself. This sample has around 320,000 clones; roughly 91% occur once, and the top ten carry over 8.5%. V shed 2 bases, J shed 6 bases, and the junction held 9 bases outside the gene matches. Per the germline V gene, CDR1 is LNHDA and CDR2 is SQIVND (reference sequence). This CDR3 comprises 15 residues.

Sequenced: peripheral blood. This TCR was recovered from a woman between 25 and 40 years old with COVID-19, enrolled during active disease. The chain carries TRBV19 and TRBJ2-7; 8 bases match TRBD1. CDR3 nucleotides: TGTGCCAGTAGTATAAGGACAGGGAAAGCTTCCGAGCAGTACTTC. It is translated as CASSIRTGKASEQYF.